The 13 T cell receptor beta chains presented below share a single source sample, sequenced in a study of cytomegalovirus exposure and HLA in healthy donors. The PCR was carried out with 60 Vbeta primers and 13 Jbeta primers. Method: immunoSEQ multiplex PCR; TCRdb's copy keeps in-frame clones and lacks some. The sample shows 150,000 to 200,000 clones, roughly 73% of them seen only once. The sequencing input was PBMCs. The receptors were gathered from a woman between 40 and 55 years old in good health and CMV-seropositive.

A note on this clone: The sample contains more than one DNA sequence encoding this CDR3. This rearrangement joins TRBV6-1 to TRBJ2-7, with 8 bases fitting TRBD2. Germline V lookup: CDR1 MNHNS, CDR2 SASEGT. Trimming took 1 base from V and 2 from J; bases not matched to a gene: 16. The CDR3 consists of 19 residues. CDR3 sequence: CASSEVSGRKGRVPYEQYF. The CDR3, as DNA: TGTGCCAGCAGTGAAGTGAGCGGGAGAAAAGGGAGGGTCCCCTACGAGCAGTACTTC.

The chain is built from TRBV9 and TRBJ1-2; TRBD1 matches 10 bases. Unmatched junction bases numbered 7, after V lost 3 bases and J lost 2 bases. CDR3 size: 16 residues. Germline V lookup: CDR1 SGDLS, CDR2 YYNGEE. CDR3 sequence reads: CASSAGRTGGNYGYTF. DNA for the CDR3: TGTGCCAGCAGCGCCGGGAGGACAGGGGGGAACTATGGCTACACCTTC.

The chain recombines TRBV28 with TRBJ1-2, with D possibly matching TRBD1 (5 bases). V was trimmed by 5 bases and J by 4 bases, leaving 20 bases between them. This CDR3 has 16 amino acids. Germline CDR1 and CDR2: MDHEN and SYDVKM. The CDR3 here is CASSTVTQTGPYGYTF. The CDR3 bases are TGTGCCAGCAGTACAGTCACACAAACAGGCCCCTATGGCTACACCTTC.

This chain's CDR3 is CASAEAPGANVLTF. The CDR3 region has the DNA TGTGCCAGTGCCGAAGCCCCTGGGGCCAACGTCCTGACTTTC. The rearrangement links TRBV6-4 to TRBJ2-6; D ambiguous. The CDR3 is 14 residues long. Germline-derived CDR1 and CDR2 are MRHNA and SNTAGT. The V end was cut by 9 bases, the J end by 2 bases, with 11 bases between.

This rearrangement joins TRBV6-5 to TRBJ1-5; D is perhaps TRBD1 (6 bases). Trimming removed 6 bases from V and 0 bases from J, with 9 bases in between. This CDR3 is 14 amino acids long. CDR1 MNHEY and CDR2 SVGAGI come from the germline V gene. CDR3: CASRPGVSNQPQHF. The CDR3 DNA is TGTGCCAGCAGGCCAGGGGTTAGCAATCAGCCCCAGCATTTT.

This clone has only a few counts. The V and J genes are TRBV29-1 and TRBJ2-7; the match to TRBD1 covers 7 bases. V lost 4 bases to trimming and J lost 6 bases; unmatched junction nucleotides: 9. The CDR3 totals 13 residues. The germline gives CDR1 SQVTM, CDR2 ANQGSEA. CDR3 in amino acids: CSVVWAGGGEQYF. CDR3 coding DNA: TGCAGCGTTGTATGGGCAGGGGGTGGCGAGCAGTACTTC.

The chain has TRBV25-1 and TRBJ1-1; D gene ambiguous. Trimming shortened V by 4 bases and J by 4 bases, and 16 bases separated the two germline ends. Per the germline V gene, CDR1 is MGHDK and CDR2 is SYGVNS. This CDR3 region has 15 residues. The CDR3 here is CASSGSRGRGTEAFF. The CDR3 region has the DNA TGTGCCAGCAGTGGGTCCAGAGGGCGTGGCACTGAAGCTTTCTTT.

This chain joins TRBV2 and TRBJ1-4; D might be TRBD1 (6 bases). Germline CDR1 reads SNHLY; CDR2 reads FYNNEI. V lost 5 bases and J 0 bases, leaving 13 bases between the germline ends. The CDR3 sequence is 16 residues long. The CDR3 DNA sequence: TGTGCCAGCAGTTTAATGACAGGATCAACTAATGAAAAACTGTTTTTT. It is translated as CASSLMTGSTNEKLFF.

The J gene is TRBJ2-3, the V gene TRBV4-3, with a possible D match to TRBD1 (6 bases). The CDR3 is 15 amino acids. The V gene lost 3 bases and the J gene lost 1 base, with 11 bases spanning the gap. Germline V gene sequence: CDR1 LGHNA, CDR2 YSLEER. The CDR3 sequence is CASSHRTVGTDTQYF. The CDR3 DNA is TGCGCCAGCAGCCATAGGACAGTTGGCACAGATACGCAGTATTTT.

The chain is built from TRBV28 and TRBJ1-4, with 9 bases lining up with TRBD1. CDR1 and CDR2 from the germline V gene are MDHEN and SYDVKM. J lost 10 bases, V lost 7 bases, and 19 bases had no gene match. This CDR3 contains 17 residues. The DNA for the CDR3 is TGTGCCAGCATCCTAAACCGGGACAGGGCACTGGGTGGAAAACTGTTTTTT. Protein sequence: CASILNRDRALGGKLFF.

This clone was detected only a few times. The rearrangement links TRBV7-9 to TRBJ1-4, with D perhaps TRBD1 (6 bases). The V gene's germline CDR1 is SEHNR and CDR2 FQNEAQ (reference sequence). V lost 4 bases and J 3 bases, leaving 12 bases between the germline ends. This CDR3 is built from 15 residues. This chain's CDR3 is CASSSSGVANEKLFF. The CDR3 DNA reads as TGTGCCAGCAGCTCGTCAGGGGTAGCTAATGAAAAACTGTTTTTT.

The rearrangement links TRBV28 to TRBJ1-2; possible D gene TRBD1, 5 bases. In germline, CDR1 is MDHEN, CDR2 SYDVKM. This CDR3 is 15 amino acids long. V shed 2 bases and J shed 7 bases, with 17 bases lying between them. CDR3 region: CASSLIGGAAGGYTF. The CDR3, as DNA: TGTGCCAGCAGTTTAATCGGGGGTGCAGCTGGTGGCTACACCTTC.

This clone was observed a few times. This chain joins TRBV7-2 and TRBJ1-1; D gene uncertain. From germline, CDR1 is SGHTA and CDR2 FQGNSA. The CDR3 covers 14 residues. The ends were cut back, 1 base at V and 1 base at J, with 7 bases in the middle. Here the CDR3 DNA reads TGTGCCAGCAGCTTAGTCACAGAGAACACTGAAGCTTTCTTT. It encodes CASSLVTENTEAFF.